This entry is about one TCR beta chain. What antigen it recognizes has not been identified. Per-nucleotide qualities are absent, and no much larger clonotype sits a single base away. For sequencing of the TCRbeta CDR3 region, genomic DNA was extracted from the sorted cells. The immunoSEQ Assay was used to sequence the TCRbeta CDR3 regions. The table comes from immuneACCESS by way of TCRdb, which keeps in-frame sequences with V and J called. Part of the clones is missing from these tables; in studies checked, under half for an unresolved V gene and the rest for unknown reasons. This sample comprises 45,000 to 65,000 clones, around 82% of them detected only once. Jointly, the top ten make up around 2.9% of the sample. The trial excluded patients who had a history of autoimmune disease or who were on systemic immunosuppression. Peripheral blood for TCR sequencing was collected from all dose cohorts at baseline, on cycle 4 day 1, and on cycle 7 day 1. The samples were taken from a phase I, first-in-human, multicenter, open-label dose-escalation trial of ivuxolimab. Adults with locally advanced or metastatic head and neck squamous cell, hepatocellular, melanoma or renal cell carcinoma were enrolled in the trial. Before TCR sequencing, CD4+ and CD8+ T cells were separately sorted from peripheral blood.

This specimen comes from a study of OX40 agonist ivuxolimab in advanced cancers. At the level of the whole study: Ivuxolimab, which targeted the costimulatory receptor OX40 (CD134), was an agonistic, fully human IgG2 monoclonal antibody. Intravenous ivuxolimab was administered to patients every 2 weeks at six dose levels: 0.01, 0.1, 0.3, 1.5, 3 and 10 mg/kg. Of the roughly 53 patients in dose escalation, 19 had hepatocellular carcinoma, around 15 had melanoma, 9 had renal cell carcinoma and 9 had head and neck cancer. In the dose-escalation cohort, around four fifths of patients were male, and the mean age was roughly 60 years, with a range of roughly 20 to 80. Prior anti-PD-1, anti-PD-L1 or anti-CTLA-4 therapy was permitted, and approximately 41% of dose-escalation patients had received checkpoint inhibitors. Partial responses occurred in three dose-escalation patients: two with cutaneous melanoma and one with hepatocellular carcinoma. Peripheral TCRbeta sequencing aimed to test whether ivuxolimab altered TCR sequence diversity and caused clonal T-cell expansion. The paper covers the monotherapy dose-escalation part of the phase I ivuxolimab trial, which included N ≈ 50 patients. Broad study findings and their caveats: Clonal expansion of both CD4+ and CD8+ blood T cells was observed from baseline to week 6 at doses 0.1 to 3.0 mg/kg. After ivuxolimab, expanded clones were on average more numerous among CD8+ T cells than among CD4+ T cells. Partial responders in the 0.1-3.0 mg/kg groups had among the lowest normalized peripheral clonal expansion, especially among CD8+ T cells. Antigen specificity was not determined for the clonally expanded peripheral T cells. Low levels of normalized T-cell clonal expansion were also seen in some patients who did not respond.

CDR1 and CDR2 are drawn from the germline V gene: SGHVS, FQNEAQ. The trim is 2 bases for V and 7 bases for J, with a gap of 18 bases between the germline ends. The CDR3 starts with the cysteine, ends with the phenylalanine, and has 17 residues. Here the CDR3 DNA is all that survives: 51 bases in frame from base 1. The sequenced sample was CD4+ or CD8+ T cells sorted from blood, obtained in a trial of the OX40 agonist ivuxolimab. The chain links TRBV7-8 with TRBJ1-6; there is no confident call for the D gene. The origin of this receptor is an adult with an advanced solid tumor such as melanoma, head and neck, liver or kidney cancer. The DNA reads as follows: TGTGCCAGCAGCTTATTAGTAGACGCGCCGAGGAATTCACCCCTCCACTTT. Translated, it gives CASSLLVDAPRNSPLHF.